This T cell receptor beta chain originates from a study of OX40 agonist ivuxolimab in advanced cancers. CDR3 length: 15 residues. The germline gives CDR1 SGDLS, CDR2 YYNGEE. The ends lost 3 bases at V and 4 bases at J; junction bases unmatched: 7. Data came from immunoSEQ multiplex PCR; TCRdb stores just in-frame clones and leaves some out. Seen here are 75,000 to 90,000 clones, around nine tenths observed once, and the top ten hold about 0.7%. The material was CD4+ or CD8+ T cells sorted from blood, obtained in a trial of the OX40 agonist ivuxolimab. The clonotype was recovered from an adult with an advanced solid tumor such as melanoma, head and neck, liver or kidney cancer. The chain links TRBV9 to TRBJ2-5; 9 bases map to TRBD1. The DNA of the CDR3 is TGTGCCAGCAGCGCGGGGACAGGGATGGGAGAGACCCAGTACTTC. This sequence encodes CASSAGTGMGETQYF.